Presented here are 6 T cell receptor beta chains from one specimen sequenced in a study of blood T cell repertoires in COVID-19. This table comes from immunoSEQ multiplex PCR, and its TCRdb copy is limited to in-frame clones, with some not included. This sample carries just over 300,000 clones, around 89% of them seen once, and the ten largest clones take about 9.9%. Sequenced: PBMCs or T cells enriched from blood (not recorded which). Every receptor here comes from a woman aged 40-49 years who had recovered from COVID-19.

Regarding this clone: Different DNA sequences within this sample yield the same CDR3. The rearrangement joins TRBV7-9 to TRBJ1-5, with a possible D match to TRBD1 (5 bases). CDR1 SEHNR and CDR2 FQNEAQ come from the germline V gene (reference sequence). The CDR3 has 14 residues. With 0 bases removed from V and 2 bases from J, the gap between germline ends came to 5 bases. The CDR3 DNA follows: TGTGCCAGCAGCTTAGCAGGGGGCAATCAGCCCCAGCATTTT. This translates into CASSLAGGNQPQHF.

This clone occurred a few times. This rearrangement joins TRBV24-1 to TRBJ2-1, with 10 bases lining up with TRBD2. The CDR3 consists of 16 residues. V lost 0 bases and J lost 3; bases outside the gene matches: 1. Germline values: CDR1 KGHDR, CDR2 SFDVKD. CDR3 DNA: TGTGCCACCAGTGATTTGTGGACTAGCGGCTACAATGAGCAGTTCTTC. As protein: CATSDLWTSGYNEQFF.

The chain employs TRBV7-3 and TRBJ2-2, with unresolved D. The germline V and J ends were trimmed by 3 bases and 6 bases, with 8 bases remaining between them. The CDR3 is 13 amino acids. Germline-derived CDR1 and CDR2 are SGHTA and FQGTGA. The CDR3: CASSFPGPGELFF. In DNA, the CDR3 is TGTGCCAGCAGCTTTCCAGGCCCCGGGGAGCTGTTTTTT.

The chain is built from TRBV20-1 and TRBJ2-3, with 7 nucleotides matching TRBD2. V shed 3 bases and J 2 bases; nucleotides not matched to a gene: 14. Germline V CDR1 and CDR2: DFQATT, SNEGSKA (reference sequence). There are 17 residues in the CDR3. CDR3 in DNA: TGCAGTGCTAGTAGGACGGGGGGTACGTCGAACACAGATACGCAGTATTTT. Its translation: CSASRTGGTSNTDTQYF.

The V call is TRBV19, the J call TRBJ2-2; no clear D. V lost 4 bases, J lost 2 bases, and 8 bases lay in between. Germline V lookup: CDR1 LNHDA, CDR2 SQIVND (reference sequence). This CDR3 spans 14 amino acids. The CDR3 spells CASSNRVNTGELFF. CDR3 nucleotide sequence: TGTGCCAGTAGTAACAGAGTTAACACCGGGGAGCTGTTTTTT.

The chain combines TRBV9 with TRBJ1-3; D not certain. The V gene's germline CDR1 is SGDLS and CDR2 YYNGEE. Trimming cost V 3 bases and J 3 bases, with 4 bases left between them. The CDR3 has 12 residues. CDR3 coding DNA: TGTGCCAGCAGCGACAGTGGAAACACCATATATTTT. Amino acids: CASSDSGNTIYF.